This T cell receptor beta chain comes out of a study of blood T cells in healthy people across ages. It was with a sample-barcoded 5' primer and a J-beta primer mix that a second PCR of roughly 7 to 11 cycles was run. Via MiXCR, TCRdb re-called the 5' RACE reads, giving one row per CDR3 protein. The data contain roughly 650,000 distinct CDR3 sequences, approximately 30% of them singletons. About this clonotype itself: This could be a read error, since a much larger clone is one nucleotide away.

This CDR3 spans 14 amino acids. In germline, CDR1 is DFQATT, CDR2 SNEGSKA (reference sequence). The clonotype originates from a woman older than 75 in good health. This chain connects TRBV20-1 to TRBJ2-1; 12 bases are shared with TRBD2. The J call could be wrong; TRBJ2-7 is a better fit for the DNA end. The material sequenced was blood. The CDR3 nucleotides read TGCAGTGCTAAGACTAGCGGGGGTTACAATGAGCAGTACTTC. It is translated as CSAKTSGGYNEQYF.